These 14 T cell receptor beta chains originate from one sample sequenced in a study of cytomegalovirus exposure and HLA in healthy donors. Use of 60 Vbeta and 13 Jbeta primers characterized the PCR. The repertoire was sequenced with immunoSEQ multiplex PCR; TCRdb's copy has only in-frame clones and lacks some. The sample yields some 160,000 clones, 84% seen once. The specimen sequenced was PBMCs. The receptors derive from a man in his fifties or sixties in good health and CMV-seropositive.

CDR3 sequence reads: CASSPWGQPPGEQYF. For the CDR3, the DNA is TGTGCCAGCAGCCCCTGGGGACAACCTCCTGGCGAGCAGTACTTC. V and J are TRBV7-2 and TRBJ2-7, with a possible D match to TRBD1 (6 bases). The V end was cut by 5 bases, the J end by 6 bases, with 20 bases between. The CDR3 has 15 residues. The V gene's germline CDR1 is SGHTA and CDR2 FQGNSA.

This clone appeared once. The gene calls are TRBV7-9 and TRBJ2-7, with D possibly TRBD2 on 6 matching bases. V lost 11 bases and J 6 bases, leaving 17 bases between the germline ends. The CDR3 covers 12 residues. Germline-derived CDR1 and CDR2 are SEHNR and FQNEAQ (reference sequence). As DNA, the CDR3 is TGTGCCGGCCGAGGGCAGGGAGGCGAGCAGTACTTC. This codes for CAGRGQGGEQYF.

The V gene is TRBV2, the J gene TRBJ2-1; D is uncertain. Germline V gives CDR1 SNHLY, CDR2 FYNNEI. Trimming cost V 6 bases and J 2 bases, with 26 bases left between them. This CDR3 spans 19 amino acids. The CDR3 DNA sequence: TGTGCCAGCAGCCCACGGCTGCCAGGTTCAGTCTTGACCTACAATGAGCAGTTCTTC. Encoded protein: CASSPRLPGSVLTYNEQFF.

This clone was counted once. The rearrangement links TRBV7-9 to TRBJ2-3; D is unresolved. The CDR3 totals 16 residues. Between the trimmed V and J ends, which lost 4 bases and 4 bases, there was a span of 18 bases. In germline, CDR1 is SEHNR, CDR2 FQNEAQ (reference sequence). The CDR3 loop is CASSSGSGVGSDTQYF. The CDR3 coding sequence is TGTGCCAGCAGCTCCGGGTCGGGTGTGGGTTCAGATACGCAGTATTTT.

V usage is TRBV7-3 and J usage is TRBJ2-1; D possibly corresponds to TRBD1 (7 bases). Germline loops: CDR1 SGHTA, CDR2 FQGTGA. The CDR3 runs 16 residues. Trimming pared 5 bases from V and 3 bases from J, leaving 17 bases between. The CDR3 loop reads CASSPGGAGGYNEQFF. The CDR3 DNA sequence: TGTGCCAGCAGCCCGGGCGGGGCAGGGGGCTACAATGAGCAGTTCTTC.

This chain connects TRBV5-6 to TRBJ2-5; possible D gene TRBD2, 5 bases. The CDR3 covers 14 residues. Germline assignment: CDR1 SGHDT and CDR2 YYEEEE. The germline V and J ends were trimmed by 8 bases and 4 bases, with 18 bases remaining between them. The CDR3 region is CASSHGSRGETQYF. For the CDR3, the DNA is TGTGCCAGTAGTCACGGAAGCCGGGGAGAGACCCAGTACTTC.

The CDR3 DNA is TGTGCCAGCAGTTGGGCAGGCCCTCATCAGCCCCAGCATTTT. As protein: CASSWAGPHQPQHF. The chain joins TRBV27 to TRBJ1-5; D ambiguous. The V end lost 4 bases, the J end lost 5 bases, and 12 bases lay between the germline ends. Germline-derived CDR1 and CDR2 are MNHEY and SMNVEV (reference sequence). This CDR3 is built from 14 residues.

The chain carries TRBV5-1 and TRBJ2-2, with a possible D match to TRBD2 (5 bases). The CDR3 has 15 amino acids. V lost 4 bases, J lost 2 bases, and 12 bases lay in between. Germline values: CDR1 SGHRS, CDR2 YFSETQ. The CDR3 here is CASSHSGDNTGELFF. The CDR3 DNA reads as TGCGCCAGCAGCCACAGCGGAGATAACACCGGGGAGCTGTTTTTT.

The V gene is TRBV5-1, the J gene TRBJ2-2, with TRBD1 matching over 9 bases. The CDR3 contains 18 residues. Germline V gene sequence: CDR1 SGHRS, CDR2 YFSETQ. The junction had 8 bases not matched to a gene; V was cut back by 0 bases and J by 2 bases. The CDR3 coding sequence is TGCGCCAGCAGCTTGGGAGACAGGGGGATACCTAACACCGGGGAGCTGTTTTTT. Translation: CASSLGDRGIPNTGELFF.

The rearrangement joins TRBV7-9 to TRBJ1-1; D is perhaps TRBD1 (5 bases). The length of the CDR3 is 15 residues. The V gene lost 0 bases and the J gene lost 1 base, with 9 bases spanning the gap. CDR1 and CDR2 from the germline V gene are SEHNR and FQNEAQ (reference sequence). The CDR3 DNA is TGTGCCAGCAGCTTAGCAGGGGTACCGAACACTGAAGCTTTCTTT. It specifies CASSLAGVPNTEAFF.

CDR3 nucleotide sequence: TGCGCCAGCAGACTGACTAGCGGGAGAGAGACCCAGTACTTC. Translation gives CASRLTSGRETQYF. The chain links TRBV10-2 to TRBJ2-5; 12 nucleotides match TRBD2. In germline, CDR1 is WSHSY, CDR2 SAAADI. V gave up 6 bases and J gave up 4 bases; unmatched junction bases: 3. This CDR3 is 14 amino acids long.

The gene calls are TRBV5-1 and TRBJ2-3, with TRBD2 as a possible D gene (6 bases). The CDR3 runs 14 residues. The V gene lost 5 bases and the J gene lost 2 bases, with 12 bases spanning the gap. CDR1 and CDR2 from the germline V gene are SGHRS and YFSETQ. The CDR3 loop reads CASSSREPTDTQYF. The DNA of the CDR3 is TGCGCCAGCAGTTCCCGGGAGCCCACAGATACGCAGTATTTT.

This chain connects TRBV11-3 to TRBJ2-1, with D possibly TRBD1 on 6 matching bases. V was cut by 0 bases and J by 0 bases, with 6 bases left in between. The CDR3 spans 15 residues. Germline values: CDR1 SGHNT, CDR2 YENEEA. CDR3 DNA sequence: TGTGCCAGCAGCTTAGACAGGGGCTCCTACAATGAGCAGTTCTTC. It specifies CASSLDRGSYNEQFF.

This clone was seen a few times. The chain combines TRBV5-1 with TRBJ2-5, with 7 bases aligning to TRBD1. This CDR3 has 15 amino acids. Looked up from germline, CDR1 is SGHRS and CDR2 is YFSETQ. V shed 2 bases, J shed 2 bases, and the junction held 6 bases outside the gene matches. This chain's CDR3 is CASSFTQGKQETQYF. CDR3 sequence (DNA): TGCGCCAGCAGCTTTACACAGGGGAAGCAAGAGACCCAGTACTTC.